Detailed here is one T cell receptor beta chain. The sample belongs to a study of CD8+CD57+ T cells in acquired aplastic anemia. Overall study: Sorted cells (CD4+ and CD8+) yielded DNA amounts that averaged roughly 3 ug.

Researchers used genomic DNA as the template to profile TCR beta VDJ and CDR3. MiXCR, run by TCRdb on the reads, gives a single entry per CDR3 protein. This sample has about 62,000 distinct CDR3 sequences, with about 50% found just once. Germline V CDR1 and CDR2: SNHLY, FYNNEI. The V end lost 6 bases, the J end lost 0 bases, and 8 bases lay between the germline ends. The CDR3 is 13 amino acids. This rearrangement joins TRBV2 to TRBJ1-2, with D tentatively TRBD1 (5 bases). Material: sorted CD4+, CD8+, or CD8+CD57+ T cells (not recorded which) from PBMCs. This receptor was identified in a human donor in good health, serving as a control. The CDR3: CASSLGANYGYTF. The CDR3 region has the DNA TGTGCCAGCAGCCTAGGGGCTAACTATGGCTACACCTTC. Variable domain in full (rest from reference TRBV2 and TRBJ1-2): EPEVTQTPSHQVTQMGQEVILRCVPISNHLYFYWYRQILGQKVEFLVSFYNNEISEKSEIFDDQFSVERPDGSNFTLKIRSTKLEDSAMYFCASSLGANYGYTFGSGTRLTVV.